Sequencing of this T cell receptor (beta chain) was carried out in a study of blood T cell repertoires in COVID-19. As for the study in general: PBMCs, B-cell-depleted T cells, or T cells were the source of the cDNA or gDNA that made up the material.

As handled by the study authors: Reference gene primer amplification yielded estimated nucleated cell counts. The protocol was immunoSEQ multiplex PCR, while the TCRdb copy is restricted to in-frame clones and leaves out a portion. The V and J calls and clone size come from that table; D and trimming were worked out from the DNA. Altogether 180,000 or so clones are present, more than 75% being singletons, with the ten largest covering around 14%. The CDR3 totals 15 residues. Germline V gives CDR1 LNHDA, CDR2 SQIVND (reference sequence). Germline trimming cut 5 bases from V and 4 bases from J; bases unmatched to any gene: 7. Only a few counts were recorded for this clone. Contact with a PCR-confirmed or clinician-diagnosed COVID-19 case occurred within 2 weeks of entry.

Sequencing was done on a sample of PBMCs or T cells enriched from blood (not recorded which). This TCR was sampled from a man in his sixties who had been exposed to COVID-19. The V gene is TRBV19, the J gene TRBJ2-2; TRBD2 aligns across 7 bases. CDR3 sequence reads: CASSLQLASTGELFF. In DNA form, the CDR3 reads TGTGCCAGTAGTCTTCAACTAGCGAGCACCGGGGAGCTGTTTTTT.